The sequence of this T cell receptor (beta chain) was determined in a study of T cells in Graves' hyperthyroidism and ophthalmopathy (dated by TCRdb to between 2019 and 2020). In terms of the full investigation: Peripheral blood samples were taken at the time of initial diagnosis, prior to any treatment. To identify distinguishing TCR V-J signatures, a discovery cohort of some 100 patients was used, comprising fewer than 45 with Graves' ophthalmopathy and around 57 with stable Graves' hyperthyroidism. An independent validation cohort of 18 to 20 hyperthyroidism patients and over 15 patients who later progressed to ophthalmopathy tested prospective prediction of ophthalmopathy. The 100 or so discovery patients were randomly split 7:3 into training and test sets. Thyroid tissue and blood T-cell repertoires from about six Graves' hyperthyroidism patients were also compared in the study. Once sampling was done, hyperthyroidism patients were given methimazole at a starting dose of 30 mg daily, whereas ophthalmopathy patients were given high-dose intravenous methylprednisolone. According to the paper, TCR Vbeta CDR3 sequencing was carried out on over 130 peripheral blood samples, which came from about 45 ophthalmopathy, approximately 78 hyperthyroidism and approximately 17 progressor patients.

Overall study outcomes, separate from this receptor: In cross-validation, a model built on a 13 V-J signature told ophthalmopathy apart from stable hyperthyroidism with 85% to 90% sensitivity and around 83% specificity, and in testing the same model reached 80%/75%. Sample size was not statistically predetermined, and investigators were not blinded to group allocation. In validation, progression to ophthalmopathy was predicted by the model with 70.59% sensitivity and 72.22% specificity, a median of roughly six months before onset. Most expanded thyroid clonotypes (frequency above 0.001) were also detected in blood, suggesting blood repertoires may reflect thyroid immune responses.

Amplification of TCR beta CDR3 regions was carried out from RNA transcripts. The first round of RT-PCR for the TCR CDR3 was performed with the HTBI primer set and the Qiagen OneStep RT-PCR kit. The libraries were constructed in a second round of multiplex PCR and then size-selected and purified. Paired-end sequencing of the libraries was performed with 100 bp reads on an Illumina HiSeq2000. As for the authors' bioinformatics: SOAPnuke was used to process the raw data, removing reads that contained adapters or uncalled bases, had a mean Phred below 15, or lacked an exact match to the constant primer or identifier. High-quality paired reads were merged with COPE v1.2.5, and unique nucleotide sequences were defined as clonotypes. MiTCR v1.1 was used to align the clonotypes against IMGT TRBV, TRBD and TRBJ reference segments. Only V-J combinations with frequency above 0.0001, covering about 99% of repertoires, were analysed. A TCS score was defined as the ratio between F50 (clonal expansion) and ExV (chaos), using BLOSUM62-based TCRdist between CDR3 peptides within each V-J. Welch's t-statistics and random forest reduced approximately 520 V-J features to 10 to 15, which were used in a naive Bayes classifier (R e1071). The public reads were quality trimmed at Q25 with fastp and then assembled into clones with MiXCR by TCRdb, keeping productive beta chains. Each record represents a unique CDR3 protein, reported with the most common genes and DNA among its rows. TCRdb's processing, not the authors' own work, is the source of the V and J calls. Recorded for this sample are under 600,000 distinct CDR3 sequences; roughly 15% of them occurred a single time. Roughly 3.4% of the sample rests with the top ten.

Of note for this clonotype: This receptor's antigen is unknown. A much larger clone lies a single base off, so this may be a read error.

V loses 1 base of germline sequence and J loses 9 bases, and the interval between the two ends is 19 bases. The CDR3 measures 15 amino acids from cysteine to phenylalanine. Here the CDR3 DNA is all that survives: 45 bases in frame from base 1. In the germline V gene, CDR1 corresponds to SGHVS and CDR2 to FQNEAQ. Ophthalmopathy patients had moderately to severely active disease, with a Clinical Activity Score of 3 or more, a NOSPECS grade of 4 or more, and a disease duration of less than 3 months. The study excluded patients with uncontrolled infections, other autoimmune diseases, pregnancy or lactation. Diagnoses relied on clinical symptoms, serum thyroxine and TRAb, thyroid ultrasound and orbital computed tomography. Ficoll-Paque density gradient centrifugation was used to isolate PBMCs from about 10 ml of fresh peripheral blood. Total RNA was extracted using Trizol reagent, and RNA quality was assessed on an Agilent 2100 Bioanalyzer.

Sequencing was done on a sample of blood. In this chain, TRBV7-8 is recombined with TRBJ2-7, with the identity of the D gene unclear. The source is a woman aged 40 to 49 with Graves' ophthalmopathy. The DNA sequence is TGTGCCAGCAGCTTAGGATGGCCCTCCTTGGACGGGCAGTACTTC. This gives the protein CASSLGWPSLDGQYF. Extended through the reference TRBV7-8 and TRBJ2-7 proteins, this CDR3 yields the full variable domain: GAGVSQSPRYKVAKRGQDVALRCDPISGHVSLFWYQQALGQGPEFLTYFQNEAQLDKSGLPSDRFFAERPEGSVSTLKIQRTQQEDSAVYLCASSLGWPSLDGQYFGPGTRLTVT.